The source of this T cell receptor (beta chain) is a study of shared clonotypes between healthy human individuals. Study results and caveats: Some naive CD4 clonotypes, 4% to 6%, turned up in common across four donors. Only blood samples were collected, and tissue repertoires likely differ.

Sequencing was performed with immunoSEQ multiplex PCR; in TCRdb, only in-frame clones are kept and a portion is missing. The repertoire consists of approximately 640,000 clones, with less than 80% occurring once and the leading ten covering around 1.8%. Germline V gene sequence: CDR1 KGHSH, CDR2 LQKENI. The CDR3 totals 13 residues. The ends lost 4 bases at V and 7 bases at J; junction bases unmatched: 3. About this clone: Its antigen is not identified.

Sequenced input: memory CD4+ T cells sorted from blood. Subset here: CD45RA-negative fraction. This clonotype originated in a woman younger than 45 in good health. This chain joins TRBV18 and TRBJ1-4; TRBD1 agrees at 7 bases. The CDR3 reads CASSLWDSEKLFF. The CDR3 nucleotides are TGTGCCAGCTCACTCTGGGACAGTGAAAAACTGTTTTTT. The complete variable domain, with remaining parts taken from reference TRBV18 and TRBJ1-4, reads NAGVMQNPRHLVRRRGQEARLRCSPMKGHSHVYWYRQLPEEGLKFMVYLQKENIIDESGMPKERFSAEFPKEGPSILRIQQVVRGDSAAYFCASSLWDSEKLFFGSGTQLSVL.